The following is a T cell receptor beta chain sequence with its context. Antigen: not known. The record originates from a study of T cell repertoires in cytomegalovirus infection. Turning to the study itself: From public TCR beta signatures came an indication of both CMV infection and matching HLA type. Study findings and constraints: HLA-C-restricted CMV clonotypes gave the most frequent clonotype in two of eight donors. Adding up the frequency of public TCR beta families identified people who carried CMV plus the relevant HLA.

One entry per CDR3 protein, called by TCRdb with MiXCR from the reads. The sample consists of 200,000 or so distinct CDR3 sequences, roughly 30% of them appearing once. The CDR3 runs 15 residues. Unmatched junction bases numbered 13, after V lost 5 bases and J lost 9 bases. Germline V lookup: CDR1 SGHAT, CDR2 FQNNGV. The rearrangement links TRBV11-2 to TRBJ1-2, with 9 bases fitting TRBD1. The origin of this receptor is a human donor in good health (CMV status not recorded). Some clones in this sample may be carry-over from other donors' samples. Input material: PBMCs. As DNA, the CDR3 is TGTGCCAGCAGCCCGTACCCGGGACAGGGTTCGAGCTACACCTTC. Amino acid sequence: CASSPYPGQGSSYTF.